This T cell receptor beta chain derives from a study of blood T cell repertoires in COVID-19. At the level of the study: The samples span acute and convalescent COVID-19 from the United States, Italy and Spain. In each case, the material was cDNA or gDNA derived from T cells, B-cell-depleted T cells, or PBMCs.

Using immunoSEQ multiplex PCR, the repertoire was profiled, and TCRdb retains in-frame clones only, with some absent. In the table there are 300,000 to 400,000 clones, 80% to 90% of which are singletons. Followed longitudinally, the Seattle patients had been enrolled during active infection. The CDR3 covers 15 residues. The trim removed 2 bases at V and 4 bases at J, leaving 5 bases unmatched. CDR1 and CDR2 from the germline V gene are GTSNPN and SVGIG (reference sequence). The V gene is TRBV30, the J gene TRBJ2-2, with TRBD2 matching 9 bases. The sequenced sample consisted of peripheral blood. The TCR originated in a woman aged 50 to 60 with COVID-19, enrolled during active disease. CDR3 loop: CAWSWGLATTGELFF. CDR3 in DNA: TGTGCCTGGAGTTGGGGACTAGCCACCACCGGGGAGCTGTTTTTT.